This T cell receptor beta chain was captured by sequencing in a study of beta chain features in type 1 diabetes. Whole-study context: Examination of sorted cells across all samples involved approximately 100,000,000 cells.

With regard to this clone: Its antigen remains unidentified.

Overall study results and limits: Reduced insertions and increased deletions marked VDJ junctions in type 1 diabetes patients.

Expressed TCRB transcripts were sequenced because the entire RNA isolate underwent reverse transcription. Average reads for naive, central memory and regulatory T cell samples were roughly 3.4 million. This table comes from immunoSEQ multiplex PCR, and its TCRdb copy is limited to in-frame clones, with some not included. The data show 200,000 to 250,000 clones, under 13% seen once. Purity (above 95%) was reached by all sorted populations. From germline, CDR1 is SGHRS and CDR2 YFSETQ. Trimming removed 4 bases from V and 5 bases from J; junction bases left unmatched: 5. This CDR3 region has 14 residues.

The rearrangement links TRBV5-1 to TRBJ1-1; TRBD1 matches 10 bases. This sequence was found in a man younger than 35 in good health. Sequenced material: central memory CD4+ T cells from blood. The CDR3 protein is CASSLGTGETEAFF. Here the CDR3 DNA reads TGCGCCAGCAGCCTAGGGACAGGGGAGACTGAAGCTTTCTTT.